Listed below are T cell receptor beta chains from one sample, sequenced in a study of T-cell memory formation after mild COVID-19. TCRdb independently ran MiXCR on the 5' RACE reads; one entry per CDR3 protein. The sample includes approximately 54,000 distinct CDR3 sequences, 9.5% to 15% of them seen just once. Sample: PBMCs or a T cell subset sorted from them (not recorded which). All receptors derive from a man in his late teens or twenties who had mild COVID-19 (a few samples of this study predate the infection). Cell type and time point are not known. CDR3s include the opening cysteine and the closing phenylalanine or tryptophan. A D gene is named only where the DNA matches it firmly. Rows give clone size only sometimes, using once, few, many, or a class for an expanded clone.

CASSDKINSPLHF | TGTGCCAGCAGTGATAAAATTAATTCACCCCTCCACTTT | TRBV6-4 | NA | NA | TRBJ1-6
CASSQTGPSTDTQYF | TGCGCCAGCAGCCAAACTGGTCCAAGCACAGATACGCAGTATTTT | TRBV4-1 | few | NA | TRBJ2-3
CAISGGDRGAYTF | TGTGCCATCAGCGGCGGGGACAGAGGGGCCTACACCTTC | TRBV10-3 | few | TRBD1 | TRBJ1-2
CASRDGTSYEQYF | TGTGCCAGCAGGGACGGGACCTCCTACGAGCAGTACTTC | TRBV7-6 | NA | NA | TRBJ2-7
CASSLRFGGVRTGELFF | TGTGCCAGCAGCTTACGGTTCGGGGGGGTTCGCACCGGGGAGCTGTTTTTT | TRBV7-2 | many | TRBD2 | TRBJ2-2
CASSWGRGVNQPQHF | TGTGCCAGCAGTTGGGGCAGGGGGGTGAATCAGCCCCAGCATTTT | TRBV6-5 | many | TRBD1 | TRBJ1-5
CASSYTNRNNEQFF | TGTGCCAGCAGTTACACAAACAGGAACAATGAGCAGTTCTTC | TRBV6-6 | few | NA | TRBJ2-1
CASSPMGGDTQYF | TGTGCCAGTAGTCCCATGGGAGGCGATACGCAGTATTTT | TRBV19 | few | NA | TRBJ2-3
CSARDHRRSNTGELFF | TGCAGTGCTAGAGATCACCGGCGATCGAACACCGGGGAGCTGTTTTTT | TRBV20-1 | NA | NA | TRBJ2-2
CSAREAGNTEAFF | TGCAGTGCTAGAGAGGCCGGGAACACTGAAGCTTTCTTT | TRBV20-1 | NA | NA | TRBJ1-1
CASSPRGAGGPPGYNEQFF | TGTGCCAGCAGCCCCCGTGGAGCGGGGGGGCCTCCGGGGTACAATGAGCAGTTCTTC | TRBV11-3 | NA | TRBD2 | TRBJ2-1
CASSLSQRGNTGELFF | TGTGCCAGCAGCTTATCCCAGCGGGGTAACACCGGGGAGCTGTTTTTT | TRBV7-8 | few | TRBD2 | TRBJ2-2
CAASAQGGTTDTQYF | TGTGCCGCCAGCGCACAGGGGGGGACCACAGATACGCAGTATTTT | TRBV10-3 | few | NA | TRBJ2-3
CSAGQGRDTEAFF | TGCAGTGCTGGACAGGGACGGGACACTGAAGCTTTCTTT | TRBV20-1 | NA | TRBD1 | TRBJ1-1
CASSSGLAGGFKDTQYF | TGTGCCAGCAGTAGCGGACTAGCGGGGGGTTTCAAGGATACGCAGTATTTT | TRBV28 | many | TRBD2 | TRBJ2-3
CASSWGTVTTYEQYF | TGTGCCAGCAGCTGGGGGACAGTTACCACCTACGAGCAGTACTTC | TRBV5-8 | NA | TRBD1 | TRBJ2-7